The clone carrying this T cell receptor beta chain was recorded many times. Its matching antigen is unknown. The data were taken from a study of cytomegalovirus exposure and HLA in healthy donors. Overall study results and limits: A previous analysis found most TCR beta V segments productive roughly 87% or roughly 30% of the time.

Amplification used 60 Vbeta primers and 13 Jbeta primers. Repertoires were generated with immunoSEQ multiplex PCR, while TCRdb's copy carries only in-frame clones and drops some. The repertoire holds about 140,000 clones, about 80% seen once, with over 2% in the top ten. The germline V gene encodes CDR1 SNHLY and CDR2 FYNNEI. This CDR3 has 16 amino acids. Trimming took 10 bases from V and 0 from J; bases not matched to a gene: 11. This sequence originates from a young man in good health and CMV-seronegative. This chain links TRBV2 with TRBJ1-1, with 10 bases lining up with TRBD1. The specimen sequenced was PBMCs. The CDR3 bases are TGTGCCAACAGACGGGACAGGGGCGGGATGAACACTGAAGCTTTCTTT. Encoded protein: CANRRDRGGMNTEAFF. Full variable domain (rest looked up from reference TRBV2 and TRBJ1-1): EPEVTQTPSHQVTQMGQEVILRCVPISNHLYFYWYRQILGQKVEFLVSFYNNEISEKSEIFDDQFSVERPDGSNFTLKIRSTKLEDSAMYFCANRRDRGGMNTEAFFGQGTRLTVV.